The next 7 T cell receptor beta chains were all read from a single sample in a study of T cell repertoires in cytomegalovirus infection. TCRdb re-analysed the reads in MiXCR, keeping a single row per CDR3 protein. The data contain about 830,000 distinct CDR3 sequences, approximately 32% of them singletons. Their cognate antigens are unknown. This specimen was cultured CD8+ T cells from PBMCs, taken from culture after CMV antigen stimulation. The receptors were sampled from a human donor in good health (CMV status not recorded). Some clones in this sample may be carry-over from other donors' samples.

V and J are TRBV12-3 or TRBV12-4 and TRBJ2-3, with 10 nucleotides matching TRBD2. The CDR3 contains 16 residues. The V gene end was trimmed by 7 bases and the J gene end by 4 bases; junction bases not matched to a gene: 11. The CDR3 is CASTHGAGGRSDTQYF. The CDR3 bases are TGTGCCAGCACCCATGGAGCGGGGGGGAGGTCAGATACGCAGTATTTT.

V is TRBV6-4 and J is TRBJ1-2; D is unresolved. Trimming left V 0 bases short and J 2 bases short, with 10 bases between. The CDR3 is 15 amino acids. Germline CDR1 MRHNA, CDR2 SNTAGT. The CDR3 DNA is TGTGCCAGCAGTGACTCGGCAGCCGCGAACTATGGCTACACCTTC. Protein product: CASSDSAAANYGYTF.

This clonotype was picked up many times. V gene TRBV7-8 combines with J gene TRBJ2-2, with D tentatively TRBD1 (5 bases). V lost 5 bases, J lost 2 bases, and 12 bases lay in between. In germline, CDR1 is SGHVS, CDR2 FQNEAQ. The CDR3 has 15 amino acids. The CDR3 is CASSPITGNTGELFF. DNA for the CDR3: TGTGCCAGCAGCCCCATTACAGGAAACACCGGGGAGCTGTTTTTT.

The chain uses TRBV6-6 and TRBJ2-7; TRBD1 matches at 10 bases. V was pared by 5 bases and J by 0 bases, with 4 bases of the junction left unmatched. This CDR3 contains 15 residues. Germline CDR1 is MNHNY and CDR2 is SVGAGI (reference sequence). This CDR3 reads CASSHDRGHSYEQYV. The CDR3 DNA reads TGTGCCAGCAGTCACGACAGGGGGCACTCCTACGAGCAGTACGTC.

This clonotype has just a few counts. The CDR3 coding sequence is TGCGCCAGCAGCGGAGGGGGTGTTTATGGCTACACCTTC. Translated, it gives CASSGGGVYGYTF. The chain combines TRBV5-1 with TRBJ1-2; possibly TRBD1 for D (6 bases). The germline V and J ends were trimmed by 4 bases and 5 bases, with 12 bases remaining between them. The CDR3 runs to 13 residues. Germline CDR1 reads SGHRS; CDR2 reads YFSETQ.

The J gene is TRBJ2-4, the V gene TRBV27; 11 bases map to TRBD1. Germline CDR1 is MNHEY and CDR2 is SMNVEV (reference sequence). CDR3 length equals 15 residues. With 3 bases clipped from V and 6 bases from J, the junction kept 4 bases outside the gene matches. CDR3 amino acids: CASSLAGQGGNIQYF. The CDR3 DNA reads as TGTGCCAGCAGTTTGGCGGGACAGGGGGGAAACATTCAGTACTTC.

This clonotype was picked up many times. V gene TRBV6-1 combines with J gene TRBJ1-1, with 9 bases that match TRBD1. Looked up from germline, CDR1 is MNHNS and CDR2 is SASEGT. The CDR3 is 14 amino acids. The J segment lost 4 bases and the V segment lost 5 bases, leaving 5 bases of the junction unmatched. The CDR3 protein is CASSPGQGTTEAFF. The CDR3 bases are TGTGCCAGCAGTCCGGGACAGGGTACCACTGAAGCTTTCTTT.